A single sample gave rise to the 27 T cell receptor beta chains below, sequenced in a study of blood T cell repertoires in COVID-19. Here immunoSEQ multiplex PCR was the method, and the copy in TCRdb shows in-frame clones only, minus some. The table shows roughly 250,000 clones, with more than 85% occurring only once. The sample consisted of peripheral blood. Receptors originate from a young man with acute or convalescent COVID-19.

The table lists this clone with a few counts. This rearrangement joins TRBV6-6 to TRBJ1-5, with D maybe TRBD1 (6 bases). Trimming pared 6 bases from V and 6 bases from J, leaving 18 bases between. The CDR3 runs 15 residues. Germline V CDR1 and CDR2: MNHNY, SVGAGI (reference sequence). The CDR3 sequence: CASSRGQTHSQPQHF. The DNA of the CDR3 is TGTGCCAGCAGCCGCGGACAGACTCATAGTCAGCCCCAGCATTTT.

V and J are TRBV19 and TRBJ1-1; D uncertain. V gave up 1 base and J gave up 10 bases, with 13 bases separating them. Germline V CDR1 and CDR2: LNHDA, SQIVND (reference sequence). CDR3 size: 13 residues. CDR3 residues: CASSIVLGLGAFF. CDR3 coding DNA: TGTGCCAGTAGTATAGTCCTCGGACTTGGAGCTTTCTTT. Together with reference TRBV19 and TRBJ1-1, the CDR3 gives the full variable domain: DGGITQSPKYLFRKEGQNVTLSCEQNLNHDAMYWYRQDPGQGLRLIYYSQIVNDFQKGDIAEGYSVSREKKESFPLTVTSAQKNPTAFYLCASSIVLGLGAFFGQGTRLTVV.

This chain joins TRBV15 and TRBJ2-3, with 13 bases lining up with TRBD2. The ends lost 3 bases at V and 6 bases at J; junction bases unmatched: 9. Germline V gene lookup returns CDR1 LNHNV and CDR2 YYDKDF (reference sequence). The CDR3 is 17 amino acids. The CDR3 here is CATSRETSGRAIDTQYF. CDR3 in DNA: TGTGCCACCAGCAGGGAAACTAGCGGGAGGGCCATTGATACGCAGTATTTT. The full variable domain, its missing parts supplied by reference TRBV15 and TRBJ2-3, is DAMVIQNPRYQVTQFGKPVTLSCSQTLNHNVMYWYQQKSSQAPKLLFHYYDKDFNNEADTPDNFQSRRPNTSFCFLDIRSPGLGDTAMYLCATSRETSGRAIDTQYFGPGTRLTVL.

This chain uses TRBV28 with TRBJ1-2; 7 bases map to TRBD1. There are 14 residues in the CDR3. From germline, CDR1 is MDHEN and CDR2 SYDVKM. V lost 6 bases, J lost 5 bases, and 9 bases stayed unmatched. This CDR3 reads CASRSGDRVYGYTF. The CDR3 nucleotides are TGTGCCAGCAGATCCGGAGACAGGGTTTATGGCTACACCTTC.

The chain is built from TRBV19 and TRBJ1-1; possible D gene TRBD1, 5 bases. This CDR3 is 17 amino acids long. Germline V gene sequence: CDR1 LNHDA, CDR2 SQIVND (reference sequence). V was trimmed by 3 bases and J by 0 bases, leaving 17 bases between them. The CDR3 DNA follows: TGTGCCAGTAGTATTCGAATTGACGGACACATGAACACTGAAGCTTTCTTT. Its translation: CASSIRIDGHMNTEAFF. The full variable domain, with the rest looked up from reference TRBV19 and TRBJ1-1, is DGGITQSPKYLFRKEGQNVTLSCEQNLNHDAMYWYRQDPGQGLRLIYYSQIVNDFQKGDIAEGYSVSREKKESFPLTVTSAQKNPTAFYLCASSIRIDGHMNTEAFFGQGTRLTVV.

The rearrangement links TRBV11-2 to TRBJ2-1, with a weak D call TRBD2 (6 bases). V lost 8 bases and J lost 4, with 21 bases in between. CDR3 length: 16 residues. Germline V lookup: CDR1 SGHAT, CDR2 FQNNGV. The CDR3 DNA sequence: TGTGCCAGCTGCAGAAATGCTGTGGGGGGTTACAATGAGCAGTTCTTC. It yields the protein CASCRNAVGGYNEQFF.

The CDR3 loop reads CASSAQGADHNSPLHF. CDR3 coding DNA: TGCGCCAGCAGCGCCCAGGGGGCTGATCATAATTCACCCCTCCACTTT. This chain joins TRBV5-1 and TRBJ1-6; 8 nucleotides line up with TRBD1. The junction had 8 bases not matched to a gene; V was cut back by 4 bases and J by 5 bases. CDR3 length: 16 amino acids. CDR1 and CDR2 from the germline V gene are SGHRS and YFSETQ.

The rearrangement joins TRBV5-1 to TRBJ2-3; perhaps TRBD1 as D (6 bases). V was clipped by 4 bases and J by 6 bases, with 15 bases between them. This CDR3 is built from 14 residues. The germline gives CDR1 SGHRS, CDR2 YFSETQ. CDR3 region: CASSTSTGLDTQYF. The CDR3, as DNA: TGCGCCAGCAGCACAAGTACAGGGTTGGATACGCAGTATTTT.

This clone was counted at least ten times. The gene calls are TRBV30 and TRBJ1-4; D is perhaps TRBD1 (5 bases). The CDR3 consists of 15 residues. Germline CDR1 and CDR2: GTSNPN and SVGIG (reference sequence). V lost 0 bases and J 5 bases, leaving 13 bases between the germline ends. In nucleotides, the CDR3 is TGTGCCTGGAGTGTCGGGCAGGGCGGAAATGAAAAACTGTTTTTT. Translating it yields CAWSVGQGGNEKLFF.

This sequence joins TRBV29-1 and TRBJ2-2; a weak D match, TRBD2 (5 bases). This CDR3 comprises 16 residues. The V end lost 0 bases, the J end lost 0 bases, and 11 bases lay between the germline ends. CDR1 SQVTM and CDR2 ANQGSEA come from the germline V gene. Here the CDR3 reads CSVEDSGTPNTGELFF. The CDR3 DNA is TGCAGCGTTGAAGATTCGGGAACCCCGAACACCGGGGAGCTGTTTTTT.

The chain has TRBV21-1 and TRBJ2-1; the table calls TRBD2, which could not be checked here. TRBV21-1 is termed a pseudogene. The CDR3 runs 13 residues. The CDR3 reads CASRVGGGDEQFF. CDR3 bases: TGTGCCAGCAGGGTAGGGGGAGGGGATGAGCAGTTCTTC.

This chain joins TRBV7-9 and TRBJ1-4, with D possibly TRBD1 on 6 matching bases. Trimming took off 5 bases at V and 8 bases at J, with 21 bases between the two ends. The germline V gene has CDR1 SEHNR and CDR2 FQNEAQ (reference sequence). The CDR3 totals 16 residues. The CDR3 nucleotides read TGTGCCAGCAGCCACCAGGGACACATCGCGAACGAAAAACTGTTTTTT. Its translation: CASSHQGHIANEKLFF.

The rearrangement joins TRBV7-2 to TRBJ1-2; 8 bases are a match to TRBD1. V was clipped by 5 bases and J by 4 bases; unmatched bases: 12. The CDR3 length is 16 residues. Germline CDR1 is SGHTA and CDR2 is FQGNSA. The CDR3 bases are TGTGCCAGCAGCCTAGGGCGACAGGGGACGTCCTATGGCTACACCTTC. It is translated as CASSLGRQGTSYGYTF.

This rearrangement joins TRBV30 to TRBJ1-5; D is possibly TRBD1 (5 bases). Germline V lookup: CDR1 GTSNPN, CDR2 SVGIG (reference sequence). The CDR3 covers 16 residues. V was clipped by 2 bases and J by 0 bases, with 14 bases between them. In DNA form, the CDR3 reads TGTGCCTGGAGTACAAGCCAAGGGGTTAGCAATCAGCCCCAGCATTTT. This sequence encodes CAWSTSQGVSNQPQHF.

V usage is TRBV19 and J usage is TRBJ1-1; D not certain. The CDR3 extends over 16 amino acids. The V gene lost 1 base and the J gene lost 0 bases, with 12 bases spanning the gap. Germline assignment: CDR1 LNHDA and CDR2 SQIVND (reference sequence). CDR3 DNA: TGTGCCAGTAGTATAGCCCGGGTACGCTTGAACACTGAAGCTTTCTTT. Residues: CASSIARVRLNTEAFF.

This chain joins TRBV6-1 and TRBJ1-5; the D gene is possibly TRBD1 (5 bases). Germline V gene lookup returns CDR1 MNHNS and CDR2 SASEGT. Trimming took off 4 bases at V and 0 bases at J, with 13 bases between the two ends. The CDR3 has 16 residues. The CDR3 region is CASSVLGAYSNQPQHF. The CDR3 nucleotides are TGTGCCAGCAGTGTTCTAGGGGCTTATAGCAATCAGCCCCAGCATTTT.

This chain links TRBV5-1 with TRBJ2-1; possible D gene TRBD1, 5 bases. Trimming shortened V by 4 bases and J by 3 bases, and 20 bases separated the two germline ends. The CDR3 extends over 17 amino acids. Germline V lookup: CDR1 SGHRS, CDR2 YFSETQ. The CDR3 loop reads CASSLQGQGYLYNEQFF. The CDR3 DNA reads TGCGCCAGCAGCCTTCAAGGGCAGGGCTATCTCTACAATGAGCAGTTCTTC. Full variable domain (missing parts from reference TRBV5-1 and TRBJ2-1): KAGVTQTPRYLIKTRGQQVTLSCSPISGHRSVSWYQQTPGQGLQFLFEYFSETQRNKGNFPGRFSGRQFSNSRSEMNVSTLELGDSALYLCASSLQGQGYLYNEQFFGPGTRLTVL.

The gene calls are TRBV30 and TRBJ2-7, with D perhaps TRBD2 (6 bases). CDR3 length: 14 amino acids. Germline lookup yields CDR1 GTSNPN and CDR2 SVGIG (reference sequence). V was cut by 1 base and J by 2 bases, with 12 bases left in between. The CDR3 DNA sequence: TGTGCCTGGAGTGGGAGGGGTCGGACCTACGAGCAGTACTTC. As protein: CAWSGRGRTYEQYF.

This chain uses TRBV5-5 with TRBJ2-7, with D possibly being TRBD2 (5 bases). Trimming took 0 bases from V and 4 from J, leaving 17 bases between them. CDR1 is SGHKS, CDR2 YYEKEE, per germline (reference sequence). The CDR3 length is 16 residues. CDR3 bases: TGTGCCAGCAGCTTGGATTCCGGGAAACCCTTGTACGAGCAGTACTTC. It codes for CASSLDSGKPLYEQYF. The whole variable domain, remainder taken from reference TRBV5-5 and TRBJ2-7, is DAGVTQSPTHLIKTRGQQVTLRCSPISGHKSVSWYQQVLGQGPQFIFQYYEKEERGRGNFPDRFSARQFPNYSSELNVNALLLGDSALYLCASSLDSGKPLYEQYFGPGTRLTVT.

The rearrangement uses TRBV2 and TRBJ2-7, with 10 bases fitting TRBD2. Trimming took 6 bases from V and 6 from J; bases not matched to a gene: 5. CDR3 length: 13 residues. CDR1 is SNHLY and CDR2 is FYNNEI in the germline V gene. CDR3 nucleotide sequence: TGTGCCAGCAGAGTAGCGGGAGGTTTCGAGCAGTACTTC. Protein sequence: CASRVAGGFEQYF.

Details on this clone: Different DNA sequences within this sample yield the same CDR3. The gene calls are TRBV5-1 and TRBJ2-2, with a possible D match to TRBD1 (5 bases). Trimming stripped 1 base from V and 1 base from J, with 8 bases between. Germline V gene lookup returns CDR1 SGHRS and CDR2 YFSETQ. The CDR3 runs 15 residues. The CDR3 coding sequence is TGCGCCAGCAGCTTGATCCAGGGGAACACCGGGGAGCTGTTTTTT. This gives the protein CASSLIQGNTGELFF.

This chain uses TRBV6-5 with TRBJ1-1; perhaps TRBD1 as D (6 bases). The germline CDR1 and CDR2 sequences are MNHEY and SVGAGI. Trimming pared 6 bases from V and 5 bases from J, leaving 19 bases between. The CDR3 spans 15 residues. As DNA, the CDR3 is TGTGCCAGCAGCCCCTATATTACTCAGGGGACTGAAGCTTTCTTT. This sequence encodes CASSPYITQGTEAFF.

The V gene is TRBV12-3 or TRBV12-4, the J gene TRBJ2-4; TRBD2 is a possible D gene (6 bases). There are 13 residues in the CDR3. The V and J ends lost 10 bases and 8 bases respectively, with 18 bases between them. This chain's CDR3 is CATLGGEGDIQYF. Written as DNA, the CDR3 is TGTGCCACCTTAGGAGGGGAAGGGGACATTCAGTACTTC.

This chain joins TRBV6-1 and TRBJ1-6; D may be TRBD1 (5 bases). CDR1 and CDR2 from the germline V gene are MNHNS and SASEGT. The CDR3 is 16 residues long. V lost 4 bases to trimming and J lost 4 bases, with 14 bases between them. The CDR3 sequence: CASSAPPGTYNSPLHF. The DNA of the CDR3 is TGTGCCAGCAGTGCTCCTCCCGGGACTTATAATTCACCCCTCCACTTT.

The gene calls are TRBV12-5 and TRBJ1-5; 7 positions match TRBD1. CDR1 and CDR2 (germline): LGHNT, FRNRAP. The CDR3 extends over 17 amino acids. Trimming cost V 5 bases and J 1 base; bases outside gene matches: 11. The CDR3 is CASGLLRQGRSNQPQHF. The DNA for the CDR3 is TGTGCTAGTGGTCTCCTTCGACAGGGCCGGAGCAATCAGCCCCAGCATTTT.

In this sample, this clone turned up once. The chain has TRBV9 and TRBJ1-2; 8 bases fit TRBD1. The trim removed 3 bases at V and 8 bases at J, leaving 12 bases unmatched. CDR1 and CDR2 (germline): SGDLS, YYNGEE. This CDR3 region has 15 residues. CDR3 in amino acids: CASSATPGQGGGYTF. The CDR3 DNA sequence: TGTGCCAGCAGCGCCACCCCTGGACAGGGTGGGGGCTACACCTTC.

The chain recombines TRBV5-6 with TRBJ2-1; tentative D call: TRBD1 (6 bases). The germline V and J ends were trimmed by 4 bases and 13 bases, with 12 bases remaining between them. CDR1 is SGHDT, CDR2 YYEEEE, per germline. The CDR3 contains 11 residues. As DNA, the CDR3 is TGTGCCAGCAGCCTGGGGGCCATCCAGTTCTTC. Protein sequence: CASSLGAIQFF.